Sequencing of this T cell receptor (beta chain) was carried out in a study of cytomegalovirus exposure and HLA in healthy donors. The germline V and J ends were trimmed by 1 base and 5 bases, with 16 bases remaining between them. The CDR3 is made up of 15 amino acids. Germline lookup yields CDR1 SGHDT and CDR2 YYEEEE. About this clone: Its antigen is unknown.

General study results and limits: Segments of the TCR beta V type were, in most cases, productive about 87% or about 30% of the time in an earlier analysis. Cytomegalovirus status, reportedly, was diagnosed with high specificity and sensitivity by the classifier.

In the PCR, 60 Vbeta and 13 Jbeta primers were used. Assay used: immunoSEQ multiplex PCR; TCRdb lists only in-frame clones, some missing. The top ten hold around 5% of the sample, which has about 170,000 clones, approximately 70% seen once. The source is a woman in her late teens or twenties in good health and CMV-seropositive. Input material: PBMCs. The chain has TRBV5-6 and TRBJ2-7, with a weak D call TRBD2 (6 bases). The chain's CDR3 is CASSLITATGDEQYF. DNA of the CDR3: TGTGCCAGCAGCTTGATTACGGCGACGGGGGACGAGCAGTACTTC.